These 25 T cell receptor beta chains originate from one sample sequenced in a study of blood T cell repertoires in COVID-19. The assay was immunoSEQ multiplex PCR, and TCRdb's table has in-frame clones only and misses some. The table shows under 150,000 clones, with about 85% occurring only once. The sequencing sample was made of peripheral blood. These receptors all come from a man aged 35 to 55 with active or convalescent COVID-19.

The chain joins TRBV19 to TRBJ2-6; a possible D gene is TRBD1 (6 bases). Germline V gene data show CDR1 as LNHDA and CDR2 as SQIVND (reference sequence). CDR3 length: 20 residues. V lost 6 bases and J lost 0, with 24 bases in between. CDR3 coding DNA: TGTGCCAGTAGGAACTATCCGGGACACTTTATTGGCTCTGGGGCCAACGTCCTGACTTTC. The encoded protein is CASRNYPGHFIGSGANVLTF. Full variable domain (rest looked up from reference TRBV19 and TRBJ2-6): DGGITQSPKYLFRKEGQNVTLSCEQNLNHDAMYWYRQDPGQGLRLIYYSQIVNDFQKGDIAEGYSVSREKKESFPLTVTSAQKNPTAFYLCASRNYPGHFIGSGANVLTFGAGSRLTVL.

The genes are TRBV18 and TRBJ2-5, with D possibly matching TRBD2 (5 bases). Germline values: CDR1 KGHSH, CDR2 LQKENI. Trimming left V 3 bases short and J 4 bases short, with 9 bases between. This CDR3 region has 13 residues. DNA for the CDR3: TGTGCCAGCTCACCTCTGAGGGCAGAGACCCAGTACTTC. It specifies CASSPLRAETQYF.

This clone came up a few times. The J gene is TRBJ1-5, the V gene TRBV3-1 (or the pseudogene TRBV3-2), with D possibly TRBD1 on 5 matching bases. V was clipped by 4 bases and J by 4 bases, with 20 bases between them. The CDR3 runs 17 residues. CDR1 and CDR2 (germline): LGHDT, YNNKEL (reference sequence). In DNA, the CDR3 is TGTGCCAGCAGCCCCGGAAACCCTGACAGACTTAATCAGCCCCAGCATTTT. Translated: CASSPGNPDRLNQPQHF.

The J gene is TRBJ2-7, the V gene TRBV5-4, with D tentatively TRBD2 (5 bases). There are 10 residues in the CDR3. V was pared by 8 bases and J by 5 bases, with 8 bases between. Germline lookup yields CDR1 SGHNT and CDR2 YYREEE (reference sequence). The chain's CDR3 is CARLGHEQYF. The CDR3 coding sequence is TGTGCCAGACTAGGCCACGAGCAGTACTTC. Combining the CDR3 with reference TRBV5-4 and TRBJ2-7 gives the whole variable domain ETGVTQSPTHLIKTRGQQVTLRCSSQSGHNTVSWYQQALGQGPQFIFQYYREEENGRGNFPPRFSGLQFPNYSSELNVNALELDDSALYLCARLGHEQYFGPGTRLTVT.

The genes are TRBV5-1 and TRBJ1-5; TRBD1 matches 8 bases. Germline trimming cut 5 bases from V and 2 bases from J; bases unmatched to any gene: 6. Germline V gene data show CDR1 as SGHRS and CDR2 as YFSETQ. The CDR3 length is 15 residues. The CDR3 DNA sequence: TGCGCCAGCAGAAGACAGGGGAAGGGCAATCAGCCCCAGCATTTT. Its translation: CASRRQGKGNQPQHF.

The chain recombines TRBV5-4 with TRBJ2-7; TRBD2 is a possible D gene (6 bases). The germline V gene encodes CDR1 SGHNT and CDR2 YYREEE (reference sequence). Between the trimmed V and J ends, which lost 4 bases and 4 bases, there was a span of 15 bases. This CDR3 is 14 amino acids long. DNA of the CDR3: TGTGCCAGCAGCCAGGAGGGCCTGCGGTACGAGCAGTACTTC. As protein: CASSQEGLRYEQYF.

This clone was found once. V usage is TRBV24-1 and J usage is TRBJ1-2; 10 positions match TRBD1. Germline V lookup: CDR1 KGHDR, CDR2 SFDVKD. This CDR3 region has 13 residues. Trimming at V came to 4 bases and at J to 9 bases, leaving 4 bases not matched to a gene. The CDR3 DNA follows: TGTGCCACCAGTGAGACGGGACAGGGGAGCTACACCTTC. It specifies CATSETGQGSYTF.

The rearrangement uses TRBV7-2 and TRBJ2-7; possible D gene TRBD2, 5 bases. Germline V CDR1 and CDR2: SGHTA, FQGNSA. This CDR3 is 16 amino acids long. Trimming stripped 5 bases from V and 1 base from J, with 18 bases between. The CDR3 is CASSTGSRGKSYEQYF. CDR3 nucleotide sequence: TGTGCCAGCAGCACCGGGTCCCGAGGGAAATCCTACGAGCAGTACTTC. The full variable domain, in which reference TRBV7-2 and TRBJ2-7 provide the parts outside the CDR3, is GAGVSQSPSNKVTEKGKDVELRCDPISGHTALYWYRQSLGQGLEFLIYFQGNSAPDKSGLPSDRFSAERTGGSVSTLTIQRTQQEDSAVYLCASSTGSRGKSYEQYFGPGTRLTVT.

The chain recombines TRBV21-1 with TRBJ1-5; the table's TRBD1 call for D was not verified on the DNA. TRBV21-1 is shown as a pseudogene. The CDR3 has 15 amino acids. In DNA, the CDR3 is TGTGCCAGCAGCCCACCGGGGACAGGGAGGGAGCCCCAGCATTTT. Protein product: CASSPPGTGREPQHF.

In its sample, this clone was seen once. The gene calls are TRBV7-2 and TRBJ2-7; 14 bases line up with TRBD2. The germline V gene encodes CDR1 SGHTA and CDR2 FQGNSA. The CDR3 covers 17 residues. After removal of 3 bases from V and 2 bases from J, the junction contained 6 bases not matched to a gene. The DNA of the CDR3 is TGTGCCAGCAGCTTCGGGACTAGCGGGGGTATACCCTACGAGCAGTACTTC. Translated, it gives CASSFGTSGGIPYEQYF.

The chain couples TRBV6-5 to TRBJ2-7; 7 nucleotides match TRBD2. Germline loops: CDR1 MNHEY, CDR2 SVGAGI. V lost 5 bases, J lost 3 bases, and 10 bases stayed unmatched. The CDR3 consists of 15 residues. CDR3 in DNA: TGTGCCAGCAGTCCAGGGAGGGGAGGCCTCTACGAGCAGTACTTC. Amino acids: CASSPGRGGLYEQYF.

The chain is built from TRBV24-1 and TRBJ1-5, with D unresolved. The germline gives CDR1 KGHDR, CDR2 SFDVKD. V was clipped by 3 bases and J by 4 bases, with 9 bases between them. The CDR3 consists of 14 residues. The CDR3 DNA is TGTGCCACCAGTGATGCGCGGAATAATCAGCCCCAGCATTTT. Amino acids: CATSDARNNQPQHF.

This clone was observed a few times. The chain couples TRBV6-4 to TRBJ1-1; 7 bases match TRBD1. V gave up 2 bases and J gave up 5 bases; unmatched junction bases: 5. CDR1 MRHNA and CDR2 SNTAGT come from the germline V gene. This CDR3 is 14 amino acids long. In nucleotides, the CDR3 is TGTGCCAGCAGTGACACCTCCAGGGGGACTGAAGCTTTCTTT. Translation gives CASSDTSRGTEAFF.

CDR3 loop: CASSITPRTLYGYTF. Here the CDR3 DNA reads TGTGCCAGTAGTATCACCCCCAGGACTCTTTATGGCTACACCTTC. This sequence joins TRBV19 and TRBJ1-2; D uncertain. CDR3 length: 15 residues. Germline loops: CDR1 LNHDA, CDR2 SQIVND (reference sequence). Trimming cost V 3 bases and J 5 bases, with 16 bases left between them.

This clone was detected only once. The chain couples TRBV19 to TRBJ2-3; a weak D match, TRBD2 (7 bases). This CDR3 is 13 amino acids long. Germline V CDR1 and CDR2: LNHDA, SQIVND (reference sequence). Trimming left V 9 bases short and J 0 bases short, with 10 bases between. The CDR3 DNA reads as TGTGCCAGCGGGGGGCCGAGCACAGATACGCAGTATTTT. Translated, it gives CASGGPSTDTQYF.

The V call is TRBV4-1, the J call TRBJ2-5; 9 bases align to TRBD2. This CDR3 has 15 residues. Germline CDR1 MGHRA, CDR2 YSYEKL. With 1 base clipped from V and 5 bases from J, the junction kept 5 bases outside the gene matches. The CDR3 region is CASSQALAGIETQYF. The CDR3 DNA sequence: TGCGCCAGCAGCCAAGCCCTAGCGGGGATTGAGACCCAGTACTTC.

This chain connects TRBV12-3 or TRBV12-4 to TRBJ1-5; TRBD1 might be the D (5 bases). CDR3 length: 12 residues. V lost 8 bases and J lost 8, with 13 bases in between. CDR3 region: CASGWGGEPQHF. CDR3 coding DNA: TGTGCCAGCGGATGGGGGGGGGAGCCCCAGCATTTT.

The gene calls are TRBV9 and TRBJ1-6; 8 nucleotides match TRBD1. The CDR3 is 15 amino acids. The J segment lost 10 bases and the V segment lost 3 bases, leaving 9 bases of the junction unmatched. Per germline, CDR1 SGDLS and CDR2 YYNGEE. The CDR3 DNA reads as TGTGCCAGCAGCGGACAGGGGAGGGTTGAATCACCCCTCCACTTT. Translated, it gives CASSGQGRVESPLHF.

In this sample, this clone turned up a few times. This chain connects TRBV6-5 to TRBJ1-5; the D gene is possibly TRBD1 (5 bases). Germline V gene sequence: CDR1 MNHEY, CDR2 SVGAGI. V lost 6 bases, J lost 2 bases, and 14 bases lay in between. The CDR3 length is 15 residues. This chain's CDR3 is CASRTADSGNQPQHF. The CDR3 DNA is TGTGCCAGCAGGACCGCCGACAGCGGCAATCAGCCCCAGCATTTT.

J is TRBJ1-5 and V is TRBV6-5; tentatively, D is TRBD1 (6 bases). The CDR3 covers 14 residues. The V gene's germline CDR1 is MNHEY and CDR2 SVGAGI. V lost 7 bases to trimming and J lost 3 bases, with 13 bases between them. The CDR3, as DNA: TGTGCCAGCACGAGCACAGGGATCAATCAGCCCCAGCATTTT. Protein sequence: CASTSTGINQPQHF.

The V gene is TRBV18, the J gene TRBJ1-1; D gene uncertain. The CDR3 length is 15 residues. Germline V gene sequence: CDR1 KGHSH, CDR2 LQKENI. Trimming shortened V by 2 bases and J by 0 bases, and 10 bases separated the two germline ends. This CDR3 is CASSPERVMNTEAFF. In DNA form, the CDR3 reads TGTGCCAGCTCACCAGAACGGGTCATGAACACTGAAGCTTTCTTT.

The CDR3 nucleotides are TGTGCCAGCAGCTCACATAATTTTGGGACAGCGAACACCGGGGAGCTGTTTTTT. It specifies CASSSHNFGTANTGELFF. The chain has TRBV21-1 and TRBJ2-2; TRBD1, the D gene given by the table, was not confirmed from the DNA. TRBV21-1 is termed a pseudogene. The CDR3 is 18 amino acids.

J is TRBJ2-5 and V is TRBV7-2, with a weak D call TRBD1 (6 bases). V dropped 1 base and J dropped 7 bases, with 19 bases sitting between them. Germline V gene lookup returns CDR1 SGHTA and CDR2 FQGNSA. The CDR3 covers 16 residues. As DNA, the CDR3 is TGTGCCAGCAGCTTAGGAGAAACCGGGATAGGGGGGACCCAGTACTTC. It codes for CASSLGETGIGGTQYF.

The rearrangement joins TRBV3-1 (or the pseudogene TRBV3-2) to TRBJ1-2; D might be TRBD1 (5 bases). This CDR3 is built from 14 residues. Trimming removed 2 bases at V and 6 bases at J, with 13 bases between. Germline V gene lookup returns CDR1 LGHDT and CDR2 YNNKEL (reference sequence). The DNA of the CDR3 is TGTGCCAGCAGCCAAAGGGGTGGGGATCATGGCTACACCTTC. It specifies CASSQRGGDHGYTF.

This sequence joins TRBV3-1 (or the pseudogene TRBV3-2) and TRBJ1-2; 9 positions agree with TRBD1. The V gene end was trimmed by 7 bases and the J gene end by 8 bases; junction bases not matched to a gene: 5. Germline V gene lookup returns CDR1 LGHDT and CDR2 YNNKEL (reference sequence). The CDR3 is made up of 12 amino acids. The DNA for the CDR3 is TGTGCCAGCACCGGGACAGGGCACGGCTACACCTTC. Amino acids: CASTGTGHGYTF.